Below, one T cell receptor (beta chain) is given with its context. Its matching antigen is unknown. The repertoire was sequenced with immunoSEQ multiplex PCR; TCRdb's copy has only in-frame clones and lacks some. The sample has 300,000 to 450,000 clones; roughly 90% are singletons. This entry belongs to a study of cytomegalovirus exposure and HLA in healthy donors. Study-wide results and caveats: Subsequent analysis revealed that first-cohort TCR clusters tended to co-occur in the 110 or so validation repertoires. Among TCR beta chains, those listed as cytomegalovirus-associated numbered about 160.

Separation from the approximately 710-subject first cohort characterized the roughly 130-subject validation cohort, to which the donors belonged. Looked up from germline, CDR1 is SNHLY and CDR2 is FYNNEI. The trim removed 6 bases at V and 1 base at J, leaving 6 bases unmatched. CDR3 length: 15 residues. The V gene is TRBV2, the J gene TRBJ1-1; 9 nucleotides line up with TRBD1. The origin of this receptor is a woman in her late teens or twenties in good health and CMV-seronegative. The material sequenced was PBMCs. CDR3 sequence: CASSISGQGNTEAFF. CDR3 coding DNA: TGTGCCAGCAGCATCTCGGGACAGGGGAACACTGAAGCTTTCTTT.